This T cell receptor (beta chain) was identified during a study of cytomegalovirus exposure and HLA in healthy donors. Primers: 60 Vbeta forward and 13 Jbeta reverse. TCRdb's table, derived via immunoSEQ multiplex PCR, lists solely in-frame clones and lacks some. Here the sample table reports 85,000 to 110,000 clones. Germline CDR1 and CDR2: MNHEY and SVGAGI. CDR3 length: 13 amino acids. The ends were cut back, 8 bases at V and 6 bases at J, with 14 bases in the middle. Sequenced material: PBMCs. This receptor was taken from a man aged 35 to 55 in good health and CMV-seronegative. The gene calls are TRBV6-5 and TRBJ1-5; D uncertain. The CDR3 reads CASRRVDGQPQHF. The CDR3 DNA is TGTGCCAGCCGGCGGGTGGATGGTCAGCCCCAGCATTTT.